Below, 5 T cell receptor beta chains from the same sample are listed, as sequenced in a study of radiation and T cells in renal cell carcinoma. Time point denoted: baseline pretreatment blood. Treatment reported: 15 Gy SBRT to primary tumor, nephrectomy 4 weeks later. Method: immunoSEQ multiplex PCR; TCRdb's copy keeps in-frame clones and lacks some. The sample lists some 100,000 clones, about 79% occurring once. The sample here was blood, taken from a patient whose treatment included radiotherapy and nephrectomy. The origin of the receptors is a man aged 60 to 69 with renal cell carcinoma.

The chain joins TRBV19 to TRBJ2-5; 8 nucleotides align to TRBD1. Germline V CDR1 and CDR2: LNHDA, SQIVND (reference sequence). The CDR3 runs to 15 residues. With 7 bases clipped from V and 4 bases from J, the junction kept 11 bases outside the gene matches. The CDR3 loop reads CASNKDRAGGETQYF. The DNA for the CDR3 is TGTGCCAGTAACAAGGACAGGGCCGGGGGAGAGACCCAGTACTTC.

The chain employs TRBV28 and TRBJ2-7; 14 bases map to TRBD2. The CDR3 totals 14 residues. The V and J ends lost 6 bases and 7 bases, in that order; junction bases with no gene match: 5. Germline loops: CDR1 MDHEN, CDR2 SYDVKM. The CDR3 nucleotides read TGTGCCAGCAGCAGGACTAGCGGGAGGTATGAGCAGTACTTC. It is translated as CASSRTSGRYEQYF.

The chain uses TRBV28 and TRBJ2-7; tentatively, D is TRBD1 or TRBD2 (5 bases each). The V end lost 8 bases, the J end lost 6 bases, and 14 bases lay between the germline ends. From germline, CDR1 is MDHEN and CDR2 SYDVKM. The CDR3 covers 12 residues. Here the CDR3 reads CASSGTPSEQYF. The CDR3 DNA is TGTGCCAGCTCCGGGACCCCGAGCGAGCAGTACTTC.

The chain joins TRBV7-9 to TRBJ2-5; 7 positions agree with TRBD1. The J segment lost 4 bases and the V segment lost 4 bases, leaving 9 bases of the junction unmatched. There are 15 residues in the CDR3. Germline V gene lookup returns CDR1 SEHNR and CDR2 FQNEAQ (reference sequence). The CDR3 DNA reads TGTGCCAGCAGCTCGCCCGGGACAGAAATAGAGACCCAGTACTTC. This sequence encodes CASSSPGTEIETQYF.

The genes are TRBV28 and TRBJ1-2; a weak D match, TRBD1 (6 bases). V lost 7 bases, J lost 2 bases, and 17 bases lay in between. This CDR3 has 15 amino acids. Per germline, CDR1 MDHEN and CDR2 SYDVKM. The CDR3 reads CASTNWGRKNYGYTF. The CDR3 nucleotides read TGTGCCAGCACCAACTGGGGGCGGAAAAACTATGGCTACACCTTC.